Reported below is one TCR beta chain. The data belong to a study of blood T cells in healthy people across ages. Alongside a J-beta primer mix, a sample-barcoded 5' primer served in a second PCR lasting about 6 to 11 cycles. TCRdb processed the 5' RACE reads anew with MiXCR; each CDR3 protein has one entry. The sample lists hundreds of thousands of distinct CDR3 sequences; about 56% were seen once. There are 14 residues in the CDR3. Germline V lookup: CDR1 MNHEY, CDR2 SMNVEV (reference sequence). Trimming stripped 3 bases from V and 2 bases from J, with 11 bases between. The sample consisted of blood. The receptor comes from a man aged 40-49 years in good health. The gene calls are TRBV27 and TRBJ2-7; D is unclear. The CDR3 is CASSFPGNTYEQYF. DNA for the CDR3: TGTGCCAGCAGTTTCCCGGGCAATACCTACGAGCAGTACTTC.